This T cell receptor beta chain was profiled in a study of cytomegalovirus exposure and HLA in healthy donors. Overall study findings and caveats: There were 150 or so TCR beta chains listed as cytomegalovirus-associated. In a later analysis, first-cohort TCR clusters were found to tend to co-occur in the 120 or so validation repertoires.

The CDR3 has 18 amino acids. V was cut by 5 bases and J by 2 bases, with 22 bases left in between. The V gene's germline CDR1 is MNHEY and CDR2 SMNVEV (reference sequence). This clone was recorded once. The antigen is not known. Data came from immunoSEQ multiplex PCR; TCRdb stores just in-frame clones and leaves some out. The sample includes 200,000 to 250,000 clones, approximately 88% seen only once; the top ten take around an eighth. This TCR was recovered from a woman aged 25 to 45 in good health and CMV-seropositive. The chain couples TRBV27 to TRBJ1-3; tentative D call: TRBD1 (5 bases). Sequenced input: PBMCs. The CDR3 reads CASSANAWGSYPGNTIYF. The DNA for the CDR3 is TGTGCCAGCAGTGCAAATGCATGGGGGAGTTATCCTGGAAACACCATATATTTT.